The 15 T cell receptor beta chains listed next were all sequenced from one sample in a study of cytomegalovirus exposure and HLA in healthy donors. Primers included in the PCR were 60 Vbeta and 13 Jbeta primers. TCRdb keeps only in-frame clones here, not all; method: immunoSEQ multiplex PCR. The sample has roughly 76,000 clones; around 80% are singletons. Sequenced material: PBMCs. The source of these receptors is a man aged 25-40 years in good health and CMV-seronegative.

The rearrangement links TRBV7-6 to TRBJ2-2; 11 nucleotides match TRBD2. V dropped 5 bases and J dropped 7; count of bases not matched to a gene: 3. The V gene's germline CDR1 is SGHVS and CDR2 FNYEAQ. The CDR3 loop spans 14 amino acids. DNA of the CDR3: TGTGCCAGCAGCATCGGACTAGCGGGCGGGGAGCTGTTTTTT. Its protein is CASSIGLAGGELFF. Complete variable domain (other parts from reference TRBV7-6 and TRBJ2-2): GAGVSQSPRYKVTKRGQDVALRCDPISGHVSLYWYRQALGQGPEFLTYFNYEAQQDKSGLPNDRFSAERPEGSISTLTIQRTEQRDSAMYRCASSIGLAGGELFFGEGSRLTVL.

The chain carries TRBV5-4 and TRBJ1-4; D not resolved. Germline V gene data show CDR1 as SGHNT and CDR2 as YYREEE (reference sequence). With 3 bases removed from V and 4 bases from J, the gap between germline ends came to 7 bases. This CDR3 is 13 amino acids long. The CDR3 here is CASSSGSNEKLFF. Written as DNA, the CDR3 is TGTGCCAGCAGCTCGGGGAGTAATGAAAAACTGTTTTTT.

The J gene is TRBJ2-1, the V gene TRBV7-2; 10 bases match TRBD2. CDR1 and CDR2 from the germline V gene are SGHTA and FQGNSA. The CDR3 totals 18 residues. After removal of 2 bases from V and 4 bases from J, the junction contained 11 bases not matched to a gene. The chain's CDR3 is CASSLNRVAGGLYNEQFF. The CDR3 DNA is TGTGCCAGCAGCTTAAATCGAGTAGCGGGGGGCCTGTACAATGAGCAGTTCTTC.

This clone was counted only a few times. V gene TRBV28 combines with J gene TRBJ2-7; 7 bases line up with TRBD2. This CDR3 is 17 amino acids long. Losses at the gene ends were 4 bases for V and 1 base for J; bases not matched to a gene: 13. The germline CDR1 and CDR2 sequences are MDHEN and SYDVKM. The CDR3 region is CASSSLGLGRESYEQYF. As DNA, the CDR3 is TGTGCCAGCAGTTCCCTCGGACTGGGGAGGGAGTCCTACGAGCAGTACTTC.

The chain links TRBV7-9 to TRBJ1-2; D might be TRBD1 (5 bases). The V end lost 1 base, the J end lost 8 bases, and 17 bases lay between the germline ends. CDR1 is SEHNR and CDR2 is FQNEAQ in the germline V gene (reference sequence). The CDR3 runs 15 residues. The CDR3 region is CASSLGAGPFRGYTF. CDR3 DNA: TGTGCCAGCAGCTTAGGTGCAGGGCCCTTTAGAGGCTACACCTTC.

The V gene is TRBV11-2, the J gene TRBJ2-3; 11 positions agree with TRBD2. CDR1 is SGHAT and CDR2 is FQNNGV in the germline V gene. CDR3 size: 15 residues. With 4 bases clipped from V and 8 bases from J, the junction kept 8 bases outside the gene matches. CDR3 sequence reads: CASSSSGGPPGTQYF. As DNA, the CDR3 is TGTGCCAGCAGCTCTAGCGGGGGGCCCCCAGGTACGCAGTATTTT.

The chain joins TRBV5-4 to TRBJ2-7, with D maybe TRBD1 (6 bases). The V end was cut by 4 bases, the J end by 6 bases, with 17 bases between. Germline CDR1 reads SGHNT; CDR2 reads YYREEE (reference sequence). CDR3 length: 14 residues. This CDR3 is CASSEGQSRREQYF. CDR3 sequence (DNA): TGTGCCAGCAGCGAGGGACAAAGCCGGCGCGAGCAGTACTTC.

The chain has TRBV2 and TRBJ2-7, with D possibly TRBD2 on 6 matching bases. Trimming took off 6 bases at V and 5 bases at J, with 17 bases between the two ends. Germline V lookup: CDR1 SNHLY, CDR2 FYNNEI. This CDR3 contains 14 residues. CDR3 loop: CASSDGGMGDEQYF. For the CDR3, the DNA is TGTGCCAGCAGCGACGGGGGAATGGGGGACGAGCAGTACTTC.

The chain uses TRBV18 and TRBJ2-3, with 13 bases matching TRBD2. The CDR3 spans 20 residues. V shed 3 bases, J shed 0 bases, and the junction held 12 bases outside the gene matches. Germline CDR1 is KGHSH and CDR2 is LQKENI. The CDR3 region has the DNA TGTGCCAGCTCACCGATCCCACGGACTAGCGGGGGTGGGAGCACAGATACGCAGTATTTT. Encoded protein: CASSPIPRTSGGGSTDTQYF.

This clone showed up just once. The chain combines TRBV28 with TRBJ1-3, with 8 nucleotides matching TRBD1. V dropped 1 base and J dropped 7; count of bases not matched to a gene: 9. The germline V gene encodes CDR1 MDHEN and CDR2 SYDVKM. The CDR3 runs to 16 residues. The CDR3 sequence is CASSLSFLQGANTIYF. As DNA, the CDR3 is TGTGCCAGCAGTTTATCTTTCCTCCAGGGGGCGAACACCATATATTTT.

The chain couples TRBV2 to TRBJ2-5; possibly TRBD2 for D (6 bases). V was shortened by 5 bases and J by 1 base, with 17 bases between the two germline ends. Germline V gives CDR1 SNHLY, CDR2 FYNNEI. CDR3 size: 16 residues. The DNA for the CDR3 is TGTGCCAGCAGTCTGATGGAGGGCTGGTCCCAAGAGACCCAGTACTTC. Translating it yields CASSLMEGWSQETQYF.

The chain combines TRBV6-5 with TRBJ2-7; 8 nucleotides line up with TRBD1. CDR3 length: 15 amino acids. Germline V gives CDR1 MNHEY, CDR2 SVGAGI. V dropped 6 bases and J dropped 2; count of bases not matched to a gene: 9. The CDR3: CASSRQGATAYEQYF. CDR3 nucleotide sequence: TGTGCCAGCAGCCGCCAGGGGGCGACAGCCTACGAGCAGTACTTC.

J is TRBJ2-1 and V is TRBV5-1, with D uncertain. The V end was cut by 0 bases, the J end by 0 bases, with 4 bases between. Germline loops: CDR1 SGHRS, CDR2 YFSETQ. CDR3 length equals 14 residues. CDR3 amino acids: CASSLERSYNEQFF. For the CDR3, the DNA is TGCGCCAGCAGCTTGGAGCGCTCCTACAATGAGCAGTTCTTC.

This clone was counted a few times. The genes are TRBV6-5 and TRBJ1-6; D not resolved. The ends were cut back, 7 bases at V and 14 bases at J, with 15 bases in the middle. CDR3 length equals 12 residues. The germline gives CDR1 MNHEY, CDR2 SVGAGI. CDR3 sequence reads: CASTNRERALHF. For the CDR3, the DNA is TGTGCCAGCACCAACCGTGAGCGGGCCCTCCACTTT.

V and J are TRBV4-1 and TRBJ2-7, with TRBD2 matching 10 bases. This CDR3 region has 18 residues. CDR1 is MGHRA, CDR2 YSYEKL, per germline. Trimming took 1 base from V and 6 from J; bases not matched to a gene: 15. The CDR3 DNA follows: TGCGCCAGCAGCCAAGGAACTCTGGCTAGCGGGAGACAGGTCGAGCAGTACTTC. Its translation is CASSQGTLASGRQVEQYF.